There are a few counts of the clone carrying this T cell receptor (beta chain). Its antigen is unidentified. The gene symbols are mouse symbols. Coverage ceases 1 residue before the CDR3 finishes, and the germline J gene fills in the end. These data originate in a study of tissue T cells after allogeneic stem cell transplantation. Notes on the study in general: In patients and mice, blood and spleen missed much of tissue repertoire. Some tissue clones might be persisting host cells; their alloreactivity or antigen specificity was not determined.

The CDR3 is 15 residues long. CDR1 KGHPV and CDR2 FQNQEV come from the germline V gene (reference sequence). V trimming: 2 bases; J trimming: 7 bases; junction bases outside the gene matches: 8. Stated time point: mouse harvest day 7 after allogeneic transplant. Each mouse received 10^7 T-cell-depleted marrow cells plus 10^6 splenic CD5+ T cells by tail vein. TCRdb keeps only in-frame clones here, not all; method: immunoSEQ multiplex PCR. The sample consists of 7,000 to 7,500 clones, about 46% of them appearing once. This rearrangement joins TRBV26 to TRBJ2-7; 10 nucleotides match TRBD2. This TCR was recovered from a female BALB/c mouse given C57BL/6 T cells with graft-versus-host disease after an allogeneic hematopoietic cell transplant. Material for sequencing was gut tissue. CDR3 bases read: TGTGCCAGCAGTCTGCTCTGGGGGGGCGCGAGAGAACAGTAC. Amino acid sequence: CASSLLWGGAREQY. The entire CDR3 sequence reads CASSLLWGGAREQYF.